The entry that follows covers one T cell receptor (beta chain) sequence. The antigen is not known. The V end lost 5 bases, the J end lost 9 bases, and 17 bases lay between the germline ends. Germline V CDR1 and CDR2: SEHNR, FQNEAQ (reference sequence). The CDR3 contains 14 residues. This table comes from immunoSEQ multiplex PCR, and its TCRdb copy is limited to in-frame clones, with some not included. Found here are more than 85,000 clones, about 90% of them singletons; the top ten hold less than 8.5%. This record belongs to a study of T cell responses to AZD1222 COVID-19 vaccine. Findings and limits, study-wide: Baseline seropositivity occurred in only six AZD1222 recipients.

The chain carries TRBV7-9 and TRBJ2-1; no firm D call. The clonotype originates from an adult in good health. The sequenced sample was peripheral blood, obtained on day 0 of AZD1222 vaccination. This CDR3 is CASSRYTPLGEQFF. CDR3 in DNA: TGTGCCAGCAGCCGATACACCCCTCTGGGTGAGCAGTTCTTC.